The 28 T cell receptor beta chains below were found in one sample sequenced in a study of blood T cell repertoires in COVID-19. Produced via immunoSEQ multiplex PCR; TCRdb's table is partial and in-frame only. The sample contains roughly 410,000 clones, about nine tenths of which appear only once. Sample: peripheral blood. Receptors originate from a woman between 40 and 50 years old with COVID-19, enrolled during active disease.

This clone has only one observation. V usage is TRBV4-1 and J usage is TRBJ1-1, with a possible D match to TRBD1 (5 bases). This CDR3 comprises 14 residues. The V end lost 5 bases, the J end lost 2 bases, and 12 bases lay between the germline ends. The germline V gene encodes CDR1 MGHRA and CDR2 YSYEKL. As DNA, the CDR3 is TGCGCCAGCAGCGCCAGGGTTCCCAACACTGAAGCTTTCTTT. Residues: CASSARVPNTEAFF.

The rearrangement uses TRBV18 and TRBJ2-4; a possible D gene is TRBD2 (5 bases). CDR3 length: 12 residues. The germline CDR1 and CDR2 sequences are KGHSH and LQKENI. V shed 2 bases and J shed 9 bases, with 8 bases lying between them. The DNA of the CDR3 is TGTGCCAGCTCACCAAGGGAGCGCATTCAGTACTTC. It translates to CASSPRERIQYF.

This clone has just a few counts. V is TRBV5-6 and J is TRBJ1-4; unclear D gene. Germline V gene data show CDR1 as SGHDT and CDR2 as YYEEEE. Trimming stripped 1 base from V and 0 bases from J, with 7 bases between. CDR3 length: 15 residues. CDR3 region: CASSLLGPTNEKLFF. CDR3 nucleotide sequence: TGTGCCAGCAGCTTGTTGGGCCCAACTAATGAAAAACTGTTTTTT.

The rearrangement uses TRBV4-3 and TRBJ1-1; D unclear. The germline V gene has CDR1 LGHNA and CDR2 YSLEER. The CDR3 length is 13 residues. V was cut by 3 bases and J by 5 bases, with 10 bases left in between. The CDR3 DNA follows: TGCGCCAGCAGCCAGGGCCAGAATACTGAAGCTTTCTTT. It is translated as CASSQGQNTEAFF.

In nucleotides, the CDR3 is TGTGCTAGTGGCCGGGGGTTTAGTACGGACGAGCAGTACTTC. Encoded protein: CASGRGFSTDEQYF. V and J are TRBV12-5 and TRBJ2-7; maybe TRBD2 (6 bases). Per germline, CDR1 LGHNT and CDR2 FRNRAP. Between the trimmed V and J ends, which lost 6 bases and 5 bases, there was a span of 17 bases. This CDR3 region has 14 residues.

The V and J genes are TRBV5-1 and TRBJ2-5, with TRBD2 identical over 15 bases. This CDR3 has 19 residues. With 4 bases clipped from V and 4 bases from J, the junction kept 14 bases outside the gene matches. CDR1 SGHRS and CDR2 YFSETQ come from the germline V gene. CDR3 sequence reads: CASSHGLAGGPGVRETQYF. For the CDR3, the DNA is TGCGCCAGCAGCCACGGACTAGCGGGAGGGCCGGGCGTGCGAGAGACCCAGTACTTC.

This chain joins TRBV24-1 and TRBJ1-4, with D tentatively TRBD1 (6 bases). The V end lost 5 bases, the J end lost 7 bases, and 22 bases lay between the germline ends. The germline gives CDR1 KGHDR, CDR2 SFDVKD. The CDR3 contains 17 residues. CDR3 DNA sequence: TGTGCCACCAGTGTAGGTCTCAGCCGTGGGGGCGGTGAAAAACTGTTTTTT. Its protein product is CATSVGLSRGGGEKLFF.

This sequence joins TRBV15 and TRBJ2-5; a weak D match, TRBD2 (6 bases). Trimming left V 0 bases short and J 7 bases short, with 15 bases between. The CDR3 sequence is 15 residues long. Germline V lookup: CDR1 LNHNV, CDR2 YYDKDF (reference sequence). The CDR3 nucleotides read TGTGCCACCAGCAGAGATCGAGGCCTCGGGGGGACCCAGTACTTC. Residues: CATSRDRGLGGTQYF.

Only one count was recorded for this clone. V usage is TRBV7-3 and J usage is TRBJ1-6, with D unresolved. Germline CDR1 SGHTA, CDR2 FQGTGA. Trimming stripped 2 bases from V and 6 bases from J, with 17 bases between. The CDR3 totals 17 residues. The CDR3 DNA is TGTGCCAGCAGCTTACCTCGACGGGGTGGGCCTAATTCACCCCTCCACTTT. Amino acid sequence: CASSLPRRGGPNSPLHF. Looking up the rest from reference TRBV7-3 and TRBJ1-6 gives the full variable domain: GAGVSQTPSNKVTEKGKYVELRCDPISGHTALYWYRQSLGQGPEFLIYFQGTGAADDSGLPNDRFFAVRPEGSVSTLKIQRTERGDSAVYLCASSLPRRGGPNSPLHFGNGTRLTVT.

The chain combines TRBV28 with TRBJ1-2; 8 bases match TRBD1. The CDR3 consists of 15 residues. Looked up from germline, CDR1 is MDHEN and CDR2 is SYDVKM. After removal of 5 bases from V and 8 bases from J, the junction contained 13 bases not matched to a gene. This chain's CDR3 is CASSPRDRLLEGYTF. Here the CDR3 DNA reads TGTGCCAGCAGTCCGCGGGACAGGCTTTTGGAGGGCTACACCTTC.

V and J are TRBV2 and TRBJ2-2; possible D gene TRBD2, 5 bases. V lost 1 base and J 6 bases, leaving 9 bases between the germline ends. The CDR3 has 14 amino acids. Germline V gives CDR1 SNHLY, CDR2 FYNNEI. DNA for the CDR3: TGTGCCAGCAGTGAAGTTCGGGGATCCGGGGAGCTGTTTTTT. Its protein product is CASSEVRGSGELFF.

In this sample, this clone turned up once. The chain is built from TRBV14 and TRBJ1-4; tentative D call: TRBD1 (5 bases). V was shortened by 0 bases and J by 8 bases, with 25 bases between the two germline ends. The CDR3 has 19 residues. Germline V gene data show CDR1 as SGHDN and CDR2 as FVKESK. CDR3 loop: CASSQDPESFGTGGEKLFF. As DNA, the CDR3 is TGTGCCAGCAGCCAAGATCCAGAGTCGTTCGGGACGGGGGGAGAAAAACTGTTTTTT.

CDR3 sequence: CASSRTRQVGQPQHF. In DNA form, the CDR3 reads TGTGCCAGCAGTCGCACGAGACAGGTAGGGCAGCCCCAGCATTTT. The genes are TRBV27 and TRBJ1-5, with TRBD1 as a possible D gene (6 bases). The CDR3 is 15 amino acids. Germline V lookup: CDR1 MNHEY, CDR2 SMNVEV (reference sequence). The germline V and J ends were trimmed by 5 bases and 7 bases, with 18 bases remaining between them.

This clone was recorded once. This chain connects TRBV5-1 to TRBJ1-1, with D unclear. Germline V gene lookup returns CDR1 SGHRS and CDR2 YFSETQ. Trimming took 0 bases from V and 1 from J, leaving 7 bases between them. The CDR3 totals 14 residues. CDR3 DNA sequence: TGCGCCAGCAGCTTGGATCGGTCGAACACTGAAGCTTTCTTT. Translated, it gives CASSLDRSNTEAFF.

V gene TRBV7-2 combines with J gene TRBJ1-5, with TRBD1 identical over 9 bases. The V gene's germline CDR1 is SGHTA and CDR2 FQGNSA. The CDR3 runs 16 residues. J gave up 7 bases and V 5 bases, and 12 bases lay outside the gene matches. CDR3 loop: CASSPQGALKGQPQHF. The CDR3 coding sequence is TGTGCCAGCAGCCCACAGGGGGCCCTCAAAGGGCAGCCCCAGCATTTT.

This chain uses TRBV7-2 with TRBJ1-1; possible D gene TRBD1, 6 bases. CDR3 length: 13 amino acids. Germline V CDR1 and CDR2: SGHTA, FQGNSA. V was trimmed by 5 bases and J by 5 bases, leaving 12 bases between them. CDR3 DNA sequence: TGTGCCAGCAGCCTCCTAACAGGGACTGAAGCTTTCTTT. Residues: CASSLLTGTEAFF.

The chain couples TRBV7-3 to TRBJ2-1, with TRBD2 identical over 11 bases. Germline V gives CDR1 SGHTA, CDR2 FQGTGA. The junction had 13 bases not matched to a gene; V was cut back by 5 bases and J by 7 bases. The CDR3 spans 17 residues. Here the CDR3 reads CASSLLAGGPKSNEQFF. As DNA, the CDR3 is TGTGCCAGCAGCCTTTTAGCGGGAGGGCCTAAAAGTAATGAGCAGTTCTTC.

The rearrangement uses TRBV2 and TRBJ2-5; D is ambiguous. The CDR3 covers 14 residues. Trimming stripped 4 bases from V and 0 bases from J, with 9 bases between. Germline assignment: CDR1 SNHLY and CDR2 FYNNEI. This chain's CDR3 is CASSVGQDQETQYF. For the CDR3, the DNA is TGTGCCAGCAGTGTTGGCCAGGACCAAGAGACCCAGTACTTC. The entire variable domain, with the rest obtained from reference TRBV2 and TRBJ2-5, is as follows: EPEVTQTPSHQVTQMGQEVILRCVPISNHLYFYWYRQILGQKVEFLVSFYNNEISEKSEIFDDQFSVERPDGSNFTLKIRSTKLEDSAMYFCASSVGQDQETQYFGPGTRLLVL.

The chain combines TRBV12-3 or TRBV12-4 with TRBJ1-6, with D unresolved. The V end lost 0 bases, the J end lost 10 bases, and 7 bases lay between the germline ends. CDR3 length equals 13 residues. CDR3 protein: CASSLAQSSPLHF. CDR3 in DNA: TGTGCCAGCAGTTTAGCCCAAAGCTCACCCCTCCACTTT.

The CDR3 nucleotides read TGTGCCAGTAGTATATTTAAGCGGGGACGTGAGCAGTTCTTC. Amino acids: CASSIFKRGREQFF. The chain carries TRBV19 and TRBJ2-1; TRBD2 matches at 7 bases. This CDR3 is 14 amino acids long. V shed 2 bases, J shed 9 bases, and the junction held 7 bases outside the gene matches. The germline V gene has CDR1 LNHDA and CDR2 SQIVND (reference sequence). Full variable domain (outside the CDR3, taken from reference TRBV19 and TRBJ2-1): DGGITQSPKYLFRKEGQNVTLSCEQNLNHDAMYWYRQDPGQGLRLIYYSQIVNDFQKGDIAEGYSVSREKKESFPLTVTSAQKNPTAFYLCASSIFKRGREQFFGPGTRLTVL.

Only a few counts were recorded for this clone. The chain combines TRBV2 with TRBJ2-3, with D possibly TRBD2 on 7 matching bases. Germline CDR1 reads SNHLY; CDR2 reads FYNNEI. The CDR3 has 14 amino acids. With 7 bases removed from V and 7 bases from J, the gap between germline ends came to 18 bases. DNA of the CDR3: TGTGCCAGCATGCGGGGGCCAGGAGTAAATACGCAGTATTTT. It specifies CASMRGPGVNTQYF.

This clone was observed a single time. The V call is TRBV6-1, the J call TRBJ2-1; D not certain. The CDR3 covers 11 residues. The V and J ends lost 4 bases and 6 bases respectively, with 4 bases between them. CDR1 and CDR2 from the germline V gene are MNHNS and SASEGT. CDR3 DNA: TGTGCCAGCAGTGCGAGCAATGAGCAGTTCTTC. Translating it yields CASSASNEQFF.

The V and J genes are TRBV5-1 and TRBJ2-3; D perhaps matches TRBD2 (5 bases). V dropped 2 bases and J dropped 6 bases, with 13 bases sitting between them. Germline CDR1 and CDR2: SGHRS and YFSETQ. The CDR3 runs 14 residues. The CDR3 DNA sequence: TGCGCCAGCAGCTTTAGCGTGGCCTCCGATACGCAGTATTTT. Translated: CASSFSVASDTQYF.

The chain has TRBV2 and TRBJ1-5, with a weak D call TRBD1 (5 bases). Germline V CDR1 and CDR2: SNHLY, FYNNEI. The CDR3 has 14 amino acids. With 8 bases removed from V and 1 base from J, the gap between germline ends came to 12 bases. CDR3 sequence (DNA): TGTGCCAGCCTCCGGGGGGGGAGCAATCAGCCCCAGCATTTT. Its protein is CASLRGGSNQPQHF.

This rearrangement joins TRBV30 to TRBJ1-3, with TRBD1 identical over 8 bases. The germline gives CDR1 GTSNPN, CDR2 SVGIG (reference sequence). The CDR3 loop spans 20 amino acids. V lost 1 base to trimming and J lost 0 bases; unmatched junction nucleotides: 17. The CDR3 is CAWSAYWTGNFVRSGNTIYF. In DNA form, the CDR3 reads TGTGCCTGGAGTGCTTATTGGACAGGGAATTTCGTTCGCTCTGGAAACACCATATATTTT.

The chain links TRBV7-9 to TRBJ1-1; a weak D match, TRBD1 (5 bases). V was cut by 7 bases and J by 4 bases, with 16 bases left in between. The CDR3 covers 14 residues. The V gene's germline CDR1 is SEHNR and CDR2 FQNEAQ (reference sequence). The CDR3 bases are TGTGCCAGCACCAAAATTGGGGGGAGCACTGAAGCTTTCTTT. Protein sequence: CASTKIGGSTEAFF.

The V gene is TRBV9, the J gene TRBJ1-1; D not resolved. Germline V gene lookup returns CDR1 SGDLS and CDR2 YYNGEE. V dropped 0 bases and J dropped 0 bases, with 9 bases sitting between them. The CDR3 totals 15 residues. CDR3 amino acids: CASSVGGLLNTEAFF. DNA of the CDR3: TGTGCCAGCAGCGTAGGTGGGCTACTGAACACTGAAGCTTTCTTT.

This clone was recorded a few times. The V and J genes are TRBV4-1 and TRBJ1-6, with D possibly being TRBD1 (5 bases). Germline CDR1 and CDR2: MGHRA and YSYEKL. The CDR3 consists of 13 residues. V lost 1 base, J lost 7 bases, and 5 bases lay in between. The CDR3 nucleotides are TGCGCCAGCAGCCAAGGACAGAATTCACCCCTCCACTTT. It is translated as CASSQGQNSPLHF.